Below, one T cell receptor beta chain is given with its context. What it binds is unknown. The data derive from a study of T cell repertoires in ileal Crohn's disease. Study outcomes and limitations: Sorted CD8 T cells held more high-frequency clones than CD4.

Only in-frame clones appear in the TCRdb table, and some are missing; sequencing was by immunoSEQ multiplex PCR. The sample contains around 5,200 clones, 82% of which appear only once. The time point: inflamed ileum from the surgical specimen. Adults with ileal or ileocolonic Crohn's disease and an indication for resection were eligible. The CDR3 covers 14 residues. V dropped 2 bases and J dropped 4; count of bases not matched to a gene: 3. Germline V gives CDR1 LNHNV, CDR2 YYDKDF (reference sequence). The receptor's source is an adult with Crohn's disease. This chain joins TRBV15 and TRBJ2-5, with 8 bases aligning to TRBD2. The sample taken for sequencing was ileal tissue. In DNA form, the CDR3 reads TGTGCCACCAGCAGACAAACTAGCGGAGAGACCCAGTACTTC. This codes for CATSRQTSGETQYF.